Presented here are 29 T cell receptor beta chains from one specimen sequenced in a study of blood T cell repertoires in COVID-19. Sequenced by immunoSEQ multiplex PCR; TCRdb stores in-frame clones only, minus some. This table has some 89,000 clones, roughly 78% appearing once. Material: peripheral blood. The source of these receptors is a woman aged 80 or over with acute or convalescent COVID-19.

The chain couples TRBV6-6 to TRBJ1-5; D not resolved. CDR1 and CDR2 (germline): MNHNY, SVGAGI (reference sequence). This CDR3 comprises 12 residues. V was cut by 8 bases and J by 9 bases, with 14 bases left in between. The CDR3 here is CASSNLPGPQHF. Here the CDR3 DNA reads TGTGCCAGCTCTAACCTACCGGGGCCCCAGCATTTT.

The J gene is TRBJ1-2, the V gene TRBV27; TRBD1 agrees at 9 bases. Germline V gene lookup returns CDR1 MNHEY and CDR2 SMNVEV (reference sequence). Unmatched junction bases numbered 12, after V lost 6 bases and J lost 7 bases. CDR3 size: 15 residues. CDR3 residues: CASSLTTGGKFGYTF. Here the CDR3 DNA reads TGTGCCAGCAGCTTAACGACAGGGGGGAAGTTTGGCTACACCTTC.

This sequence joins TRBV7-9 and TRBJ1-1; D gene ambiguous. The CDR3 length is 13 residues. The V gene's germline CDR1 is SEHNR and CDR2 FQNEAQ (reference sequence). The CDR3 region is CSAGGRLNTEAFF. The CDR3 nucleotides are TGTTCAGCGGGAGGGCGTTTGAACACTGAAGCTTTCTTT.

V usage is TRBV12-5 and J usage is TRBJ1-1; a weak D match, TRBD1 (6 bases). The CDR3 covers 15 residues. V gave up 5 bases and J gave up 5 bases, with 18 bases separating them. The V gene's germline CDR1 is LGHNT and CDR2 FRNRAP. The CDR3 region is CASGPEGGRETEAFF. CDR3 in DNA: TGTGCTAGTGGTCCCGAGGGGGGGCGTGAGACTGAAGCTTTCTTT.

This chain uses TRBV2 with TRBJ1-5, with D maybe TRBD1 (5 bases). Germline V gene sequence: CDR1 SNHLY, CDR2 FYNNEI. The V and J ends lost 7 bases and 11 bases respectively, with 18 bases between them. CDR3 size: 13 residues. The CDR3 here is CASMEGQRQAQHF. The CDR3 DNA follows: TGTGCCAGCATGGAGGGGCAACGGCAAGCCCAGCATTTT.

This clone was recorded a few times. V gene TRBV5-4 combines with J gene TRBJ2-2, with D possibly TRBD1 on 6 matching bases. From germline, CDR1 is SGHNT and CDR2 YYREEE (reference sequence). The CDR3 has 15 amino acids. Between the trimmed V and J ends, which lost 3 bases and 3 bases, there was a span of 12 bases. The CDR3 spells CASSSLGQYTGELFF. CDR3 bases: TGTGCCAGCAGCTCATTAGGACAGTACACCGGGGAGCTGTTTTTT.

This clone has a handful of counts. The rearrangement links TRBV19 to TRBJ1-5; 8 nucleotides match TRBD1. V was pared by 10 bases and J by 2 bases, with 7 bases of the junction left unmatched. This CDR3 region has 14 residues. CDR1 and CDR2 from the germline V gene are LNHDA and SQIVND (reference sequence). CDR3 sequence: CATQATGGNQPQHF. DNA for the CDR3: TGTGCCACCCAAGCGACAGGGGGCAATCAGCCCCAGCATTTT.

The V call is TRBV4-1, the J call TRBJ1-4; D is possibly TRBD1 (5 bases). The CDR3 length is 15 residues. The V and J ends lost 2 bases and 8 bases respectively, with 15 bases between them. The germline CDR1 and CDR2 sequences are MGHRA and YSYEKL. The DNA for the CDR3 is TGCGCCAGCAGCCAAAACGATAAGACAGTCGAAAAACTGTTTTTT. It yields the protein CASSQNDKTVEKLFF.

V usage is TRBV27 and J usage is TRBJ2-2; D call uncertain. Trimming cost V 3 bases and J 1 base, with 12 bases left between them. The CDR3 length is 16 residues. Germline loops: CDR1 MNHEY, CDR2 SMNVEV (reference sequence). This CDR3 reads CASSFWATRNTGELFF. In DNA form, the CDR3 reads TGTGCCAGCAGTTTCTGGGCTACCCGGAACACCGGGGAGCTGTTTTTT.

The DNA for the CDR3 is TGTGCCAGCAGACCGTCGGAGGGATCGAACACCGGGGAGCTGTTTTTT. Translating it yields CASRPSEGSNTGELFF. The chain uses TRBV5-4 and TRBJ2-2; TRBD2 might be the D (6 bases). Germline assignment: CDR1 SGHNT and CDR2 YYREEE (reference sequence). The length of the CDR3 is 16 residues. Trimming left V 5 bases short and J 0 bases short, with 14 bases between.

The rearrangement uses TRBV12-3 or TRBV12-4 and TRBJ2-5, with D possibly being TRBD2 (5 bases). CDR3 size: 13 residues. Trimming left V 3 bases short and J 2 bases short, with 7 bases between. The CDR3 nucleotides are TGTGCCAGCAGTTTCGGAGGACAAGAGACCCAGTACTTC. It is translated as CASSFGGQETQYF.

The rearrangement links TRBV6-2 or TRBV6-3 to TRBJ1-4, with D possibly being TRBD1 (6 bases). V shed 5 bases and J shed 4 bases, with 14 bases lying between them. Germline values: CDR1 MNHEY, CDR2 SVGEGT. This CDR3 is 15 amino acids long. The CDR3 loop reads CASSQQGGGNEKLFF. CDR3 DNA: TGTGCCAGCAGTCAACAGGGTGGAGGTAATGAAAAACTGTTTTTT.

This clone was found a few times. This sequence joins TRBV7-9 and TRBJ2-7; 9 bases are a match to TRBD1. CDR1 SEHNR and CDR2 FQNEAQ come from the germline V gene (reference sequence). V trimming: 5 bases; J trimming: 1 base; junction bases outside the gene matches: 9. The CDR3 extends over 16 amino acids. CDR3 nucleotides: TGTGCCAGCAGCCCTGACAGGGGGACCCCTTCCTACGAGCAGTACTTC. It is translated as CASSPDRGTPSYEQYF.

The chain's CDR3 is CASSYGGLGDAYGYTF. In nucleotides, the CDR3 is TGTGCCAGCAGCTACGGGGGGTTGGGGGACGCCTATGGCTACACCTTC. The genes are TRBV6-5 and TRBJ1-2; TRBD1 is a possible D gene (5 bases). This CDR3 has 16 residues. With 6 bases removed from V and 4 bases from J, the gap between germline ends came to 21 bases. Germline lookup yields CDR1 MNHEY and CDR2 SVGAGI.

This clone was detected only a few times. The gene calls are TRBV19 and TRBJ1-5; TRBD1 agrees at 7 bases. After removal of 8 bases from V and 3 bases from J, the junction contained 10 bases not matched to a gene. The CDR3 loop spans 15 amino acids. In germline, CDR1 is LNHDA, CDR2 SQIVND (reference sequence). The CDR3 DNA reads as TGTGCCAGTCGTGTGAAGGGGGCAAACAATCAGCCCCAGCATTTT. Protein product: CASRVKGANNQPQHF.

The V and J genes are TRBV11-2 and TRBJ2-3, with 7 bases identical to TRBD2. This CDR3 spans 20 amino acids. Germline V gene data show CDR1 as SGHAT and CDR2 as FQNNGV. V dropped 0 bases and J dropped 0; count of bases not matched to a gene: 15. This CDR3 reads CASSLESSGSWPSSTDTQYF. The CDR3 DNA follows: TGTGCCAGCAGCTTAGAGTCTAGCGGATCTTGGCCATCTAGCACAGATACGCAGTATTTT.

This clone was recorded once. The V call is TRBV5-1, the J call TRBJ2-7; D may be TRBD1 (6 bases). V lost 1 base and J 5 bases, leaving 22 bases between the germline ends. Germline V CDR1 and CDR2: SGHRS, YFSETQ. The CDR3 has 17 amino acids. The CDR3 here is CASSLPKTGSLPDEQYF. Here the CDR3 DNA reads TGCGCCAGCAGCTTGCCTAAGACAGGATCGCTCCCGGACGAGCAGTACTTC.

The chain is built from TRBV7-9 and TRBJ2-1; 12 positions agree with TRBD2. The CDR3 totals 17 residues. V shed 5 bases, J shed 9 bases, and the junction held 14 bases outside the gene matches. The germline CDR1 and CDR2 sequences are SEHNR and FQNEAQ (reference sequence). The CDR3 sequence: CASSPSWASGGASEQFF. CDR3 DNA: TGTGCCAGCAGCCCCTCGTGGGCTAGCGGGGGGGCCAGTGAGCAGTTCTTC.

This rearrangement joins TRBV27 to TRBJ2-5, with TRBD2 matching over 13 bases. With V trimmed by 5 bases and J by 6 bases, 6 bases remained unmatched. The V gene's germline CDR1 is MNHEY and CDR2 SMNVEV (reference sequence). The CDR3 extends over 15 amino acids. The CDR3 nucleotides are TGTGCCAGCAGTAAACTAGCGGGGGGGCCAAAGACCCAGTACTTC. Translating gives CASSKLAGGPKTQYF.

This clone is a singleton in its sample. This rearrangement joins TRBV4-1 to TRBJ1-2; 8 nucleotides line up with TRBD1. Germline lookup yields CDR1 MGHRA and CDR2 YSYEKL. The V segment lost 5 bases and the J segment 2 bases; nucleotides outside the gene matches: 4. This CDR3 has 14 residues. The CDR3 sequence is CASSGQGSNYGYTF. The CDR3 nucleotides read TGCGCCAGCAGCGGACAGGGCTCCAACTATGGCTACACCTTC.

J is TRBJ2-1 and V is TRBV9; D gene unclear. The germline V and J ends were trimmed by 4 bases and 1 base, with 12 bases remaining between them. Germline lookup yields CDR1 SGDLS and CDR2 YYNGEE. The CDR3 is 15 amino acids. The chain's CDR3 is CASSSSSESYNEQFF. DNA of the CDR3: TGTGCCAGCAGCTCGAGTTCCGAATCCTACAATGAGCAGTTCTTC.

The V call is TRBV2, the J call TRBJ2-4, with a tentative D call TRBD2 (5 bases). Trimming cost V 6 bases and J 9 bases, with 12 bases left between them. The CDR3 has 12 amino acids. Germline CDR1 SNHLY, CDR2 FYNNEI. The CDR3 DNA follows: TGTGCCAGCAGAGCACTAGAACTCATTCAGTACTTC. It yields the protein CASRALELIQYF.

This chain joins TRBV7-9 and TRBJ2-7; perhaps TRBD1 as D (7 bases). Between the trimmed V and J ends, which lost 4 bases and 7 bases, there was a span of 23 bases. The V gene's germline CDR1 is SEHNR and CDR2 FQNEAQ (reference sequence). CDR3 length: 16 amino acids. CDR3 loop: CASSSLAGRGVREQYF. CDR3 nucleotides: TGTGCCAGCAGCTCCCTGGCTGGCAGGGGGGTTAGGGAGCAGTACTTC.

The CDR3 DNA sequence: TGCAGCGTTGCTCCCAGGGCCACAGATACGCAGTATTTT. As protein: CSVAPRATDTQYF. The V gene is TRBV29-1, the J gene TRBJ2-3; the D gene is possibly TRBD1 (5 bases). Germline lookup yields CDR1 SQVTM and CDR2 ANQGSEA. CDR3 size: 13 residues. V lost 4 bases and J lost 2, with 10 bases in between.

In this sample, this clone turned up once. The chain joins TRBV11-2 to TRBJ1-1; D is unresolved. Germline V gene sequence: CDR1 SGHAT, CDR2 FQNNGV. V lost 5 bases, J lost 3 bases, and 13 bases lay in between. The CDR3 loop spans 14 amino acids. CDR3 DNA: TGTGCCAGCAGCGTCGACTCGATGCACACTGAAGCTTTCTTT. Translating it yields CASSVDSMHTEAFF.

This clone showed up just a few times. This chain connects TRBV20-1 to TRBJ1-6; D is possibly TRBD1 (6 bases). The CDR3 runs to 11 residues. V was clipped by 2 bases and J by 11 bases, with 7 bases between them. CDR1 is DFQATT and CDR2 is SNEGSKA in the germline V gene (reference sequence). The CDR3 nucleotides read TGCAGTGCTAGACAGGGGACACCCCTCCACTTT. Translated: CSARQGTPLHF.

This chain links TRBV5-4 with TRBJ2-1, with 7 bases aligning to TRBD2. Germline V gene lookup returns CDR1 SGHNT and CDR2 YYREEE (reference sequence). CDR3 length equals 11 residues. Unmatched junction bases numbered 2, after V lost 2 bases and J lost 12 bases. The CDR3 sequence: CASSFAGVQFF. CDR3 sequence (DNA): TGTGCCAGCAGCTTCGCGGGGGTGCAGTTCTTC.

The rearrangement joins TRBV5-1 to TRBJ2-7; TRBD1 matches at 9 bases. CDR3 length equals 14 residues. Germline-derived CDR1 and CDR2 are SGHRS and YFSETQ. The V and J ends lost 6 bases and 3 bases, in that order; junction bases with no gene match: 7. Here the CDR3 reads CASKSGTGFYEQYF. As DNA, the CDR3 is TGCGCCAGCAAGTCCGGGACAGGGTTCTACGAGCAGTACTTC.

This chain connects TRBV3-1 (or the pseudogene TRBV3-2) to TRBJ1-4; no definite D call. In germline, CDR1 is LGHDT, CDR2 YNNKEL (reference sequence). Trimming left V 10 bases short and J 3 bases short, with 6 bases between. The CDR3 runs to 11 residues. As DNA, the CDR3 is TGTGCCACCGGGTCTAATGAAAAACTGTTTTTT. Translation: CATGSNEKLFF.